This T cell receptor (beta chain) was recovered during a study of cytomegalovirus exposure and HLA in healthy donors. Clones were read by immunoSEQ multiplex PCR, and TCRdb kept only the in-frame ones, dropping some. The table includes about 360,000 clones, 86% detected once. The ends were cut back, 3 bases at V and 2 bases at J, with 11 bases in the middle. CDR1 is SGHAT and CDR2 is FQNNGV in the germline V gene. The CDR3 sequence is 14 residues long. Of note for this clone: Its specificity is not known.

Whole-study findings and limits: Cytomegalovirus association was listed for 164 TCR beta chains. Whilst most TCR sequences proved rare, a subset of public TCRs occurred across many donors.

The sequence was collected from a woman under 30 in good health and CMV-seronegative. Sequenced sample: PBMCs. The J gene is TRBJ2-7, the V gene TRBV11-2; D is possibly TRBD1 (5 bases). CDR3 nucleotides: TGTGCCAGCAGCTTTAGTAGGGGAACCTACGAGCAGTACTTC. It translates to CASSFSRGTYEQYF.